Shown below are 4 T cell receptor beta chains from a single sample sequenced in a study of post-analysis software for immune sequencing data. Study-level results: Compared with controls, patients had more of five or six TRBV segments, including TRBV5-6, TRBV5-1 and TRBV20-1.

Their antigens are not known. Prepared libraries of TCR beta cDNA carried unique molecular identifiers. TCRdb re-derived calls from the PCR reads in MiXCR, one entry per CDR3 protein. The profile covers hundreds of thousands of distinct CDR3 sequences, with 25% to 30% appearing a single time and around 0.56% taken by the ten largest. The material sequenced was blood. The origin of the receptors is a girl aged 10-17 years with multiple sclerosis.

In this sample, this clonotype turned up a few times. This chain connects TRBV4-1 to TRBJ2-6; tentatively, D is TRBD1 (5 bases). CDR1 and CDR2 from the germline V gene are MGHRA and YSYEKL. This CDR3 is built from 15 residues. With 4 bases removed from V and 4 bases from J, the gap between germline ends came to 11 bases. The CDR3 protein is CASSPLGVGANVLTF. The CDR3, as DNA: TGCGCCAGCAGCCCGTTAGGGGTCGGGGCCAACGTCCTGACTTTC.

Regarding this clonotype: One base away lies a much larger clone, so this may be a sequencing read error. V is TRBV29-1 and J is TRBJ2-7; 14 bases line up with TRBD2. V shed 4 bases and J 2 bases; nucleotides not matched to a gene: 7. Germline V gene data show CDR1 as SQVTM and CDR2 as ANQGSEA. The CDR3 runs 16 residues. CDR3 region: CSVGGLAGGSPYEQYF. CDR3 DNA: TGCAGCGTTGGCGGACTAGCGGGAGGAAGTCCCTACGAGCAGTACTTC.

This clonotype was detected a few times. V is TRBV6-6 and J is TRBJ2-4, with a tentative D call TRBD2 (6 bases). The CDR3 consists of 15 residues. Trimming removed 6 bases at V and 0 bases at J, with 12 bases between. Germline V gene lookup returns CDR1 MNHNY and CDR2 SVGAGI (reference sequence). The CDR3 nucleotides read TGTGCCAGCAGCCATCTGACTAGAGCCAAAAACATTCAGTACTTC. Its translation is CASSHLTRAKNIQYF.

This clonotype was found once. The rearrangement joins TRBV5-1 to TRBJ2-3; 7 nucleotides match TRBD1. Trimming took 6 bases from V and 2 from J; bases not matched to a gene: 9. This CDR3 comprises 15 residues. The germline V gene has CDR1 SGHRS and CDR2 YFSETQ. The DNA for the CDR3 is TGCGCCAGCAACCCCCGACAGGGCGTCACAGATACGCAGTATTTT. This gives the protein CASNPRQGVTDTQYF. Looking up the rest from reference TRBV5-1 and TRBJ2-3 gives the full variable domain: KAGVTQTPRYLIKTRGQQVTLSCSPISGHRSVSWYQQTPGQGLQFLFEYFSETQRNKGNFPGRFSGRQFSNSRSEMNVSTLELGDSALYLCASNPRQGVTDTQYFGPGTRLTVL.